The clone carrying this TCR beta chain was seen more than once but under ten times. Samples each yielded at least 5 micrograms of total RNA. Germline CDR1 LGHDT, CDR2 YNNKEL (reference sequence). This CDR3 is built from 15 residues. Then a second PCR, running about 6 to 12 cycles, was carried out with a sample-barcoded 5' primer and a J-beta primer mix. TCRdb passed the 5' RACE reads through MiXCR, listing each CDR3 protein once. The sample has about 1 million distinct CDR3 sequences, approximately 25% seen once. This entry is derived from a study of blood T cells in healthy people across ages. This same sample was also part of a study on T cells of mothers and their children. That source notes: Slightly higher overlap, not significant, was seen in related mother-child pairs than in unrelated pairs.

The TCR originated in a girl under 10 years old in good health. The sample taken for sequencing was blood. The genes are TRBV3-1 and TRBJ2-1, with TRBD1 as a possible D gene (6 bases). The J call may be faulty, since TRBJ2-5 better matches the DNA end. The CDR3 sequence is CASSQGYRAIETQYF. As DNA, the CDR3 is TGTGCCAGCAGCCAAGGCTACAGGGCAATAGAGACCCAGTACTTC.